This T cell receptor (beta chain) was documented in a study of T cells in Graves' hyperthyroidism and ophthalmopathy (dated by TCRdb to about 2019). For context, the study as a whole: Peripheral blood samples were taken at initial diagnosis, before any treatment was given. The paper describes TCR Vbeta CDR3 sequencing of around 130 peripheral blood samples, made up of about 40 ophthalmopathy patients, 70 to 75 hyperthyroidism patients and roughly 17 progressor patients. In addition, the study compared T-cell repertoires in thyroid tissue and in blood from about 6 Graves' hyperthyroidism patients. Prospective prediction of ophthalmopathy was tested in an independent validation cohort of approximately 19 hyperthyroidism patients and 15 to 17 patients who later progressed to ophthalmopathy. After sampling, hyperthyroidism patients received methimazole starting at 30 mg daily, and ophthalmopathy patients received high-dose intravenous methylprednisolone. TCR V-J signatures able to tell the groups apart were searched for in a discovery cohort of 90 to 100 patients, of whom roughly 42 had Graves' ophthalmopathy and about 60 had stable Graves' hyperthyroidism. The approximately 95 discovery patients were divided at random into training and test sets in a 7:3 ratio.

From the cysteine through the phenylalanine, the CDR3 covers 15 amino acids. Only CDR3 DNA is held: 45 bases, read in frame from base 1. Trimming takes 5 bases from V and 0 bases from J, and the germline ends sit 13 bases apart. CDR1 MDHEN and CDR2 SYDVKM were looked up in the germline V gene. Study-wide findings and limitations: Most expanded thyroid clonotypes (frequency above 0.001) were also detected in blood, suggesting blood repertoires may reflect thyroid immune responses. In validation, the model predicted progression to ophthalmopathy with roughly 66% sensitivity and less than 80% specificity, a median of roughly seven months before onset. A model built on a 13 V-J signature distinguished ophthalmopathy from stable hyperthyroidism, reaching about 88% sensitivity and around 81% specificity in cross-validation and 80%/75% in testing. Sample size was not statistically predetermined, and blinding of investigators to group allocation was not performed.

Stable Graves' hyperthyroidism was defined as no progression to ophthalmopathy during 18 months of follow-up. Hyperthyroidism patients were newly diagnosed, had a disease duration of under 2 months, and were aged 18 to 65 years. Patients with uncontrolled infections, other autoimmune diseases, pregnancy or lactation were excluded. Diagnoses were established on the basis of clinical symptoms, serum thyroxine and TRAb, thyroid ultrasound, and orbital computed tomography. Ficoll-Paque density gradient centrifugation was used to isolate PBMCs from about 9 ml of fresh peripheral blood. Total RNA was extracted with Trizol reagent, and quality was checked on an Agilent 2100 Bioanalyzer. The TCR beta CDR3 regions were amplified from the RNA transcripts. For the first round of RT-PCR on the TCR CDR3, the HTBI primer set was used together with the Qiagen OneStep RT-PCR kit. Libraries were constructed in a second round of multiplex PCR, after which size selection and purification were performed. Libraries were sequenced paired-end with 100 bp reads on an Illumina HiSeq2000. Per the source publication's procedure: SOAPnuke was used to process the raw data, removing reads that contained adapters or uncalled bases, had a mean Phred below 15, or lacked an exact match to the constant primer or identifier. High-quality paired reads were merged using COPE v1.2.5, and each unique nucleotide sequence was defined as a clonotype. MiTCR v1.1 was used to align clonotypes to the IMGT TRBV, TRBD and TRBJ reference segments. The analysis included only V-J combinations with a frequency above 0.0001, which together covered roughly 99% of the repertoires. A TCS score was defined as the ratio of F50 (clonal expansion) to E x V (chaos), with BLOSUM62-based TCRdist applied between CDR3 peptides within each V-J. Welch's t-statistics and random forest reduced 514 V-J features to about 12, which were used in a naive Bayes classifier (R e1071). TCRdb reran the public reads through fastp at Q25 and MiXCR, keeping productive beta chains. Rows matching on CDR3 protein sequence are summarized as one entry with the most common DNA and genes. TCRdb's processing, not the authors' own work, is the source of the V and J calls. Here the sample has more than 300,000 distinct CDR3 sequences; approximately 15% occur a single time. The ten largest clones add up to roughly 24% of the sample.

In the case of this clonotype: This receptor's antigen is unknown. Within one base of it there is no much larger clone, and no base qualities were kept.

Material for sequencing was blood. The sequence was obtained from a woman in her twenties or thirties with Graves' hyperthyroidism. This sequence uses TRBV28 and TRBJ2-5, with the D gene uncertain. The CDR3 corresponds to CASSRPLGNQETQYF. The DNA sequence is given as TGTGCCAGCAGTAGGCCCCTTGGAAACCAAGAGACCCAGTACTTC.